This entry lists 14 T cell receptor beta chains sequenced from one sample in a study of T-cell memory formation after mild COVID-19. TCRdb reanalysed the 5' RACE reads using MiXCR and keeps one entry per CDR3 protein. The sample holds 400,000 or so distinct CDR3 sequences; under 25% are singletons and the top ten take approximately 13%. Material for sequencing was PBMCs or a T cell subset sorted from them (not recorded which). Source of these receptors: an adult woman who had mild COVID-19 (a few samples of this study predate the infection). Cell type and time point are not known.

The chain has TRBV3-1 and TRBJ1-1; the match to TRBD1 covers 9 bases. The germline V gene has CDR1 LGHDT and CDR2 YNNKEL (reference sequence). This CDR3 has 16 residues. Trimming took 4 bases from V and 10 from J; bases not matched to a gene: 16. The CDR3: CASSPVSGQGPYGAFF. The CDR3 DNA follows: TGTGCCAGCAGCCCAGTGTCGGGACAGGGCCCCTACGGAGCTTTCTTT.

The table lists this clonotype with a few counts. The rearrangement joins TRBV3-1 to TRBJ2-1; 13 bases align to TRBD2. With V trimmed by 1 base and J by 8 bases, 8 bases remained unmatched. Germline values: CDR1 LGHDT, CDR2 YNNKEL (reference sequence). CDR3 length: 17 residues. The CDR3 sequence: CASSQGLGLAGEDEQFF. CDR3 in DNA: TGTGCCAGCAGCCAAGGCCTTGGACTAGCGGGAGAGGATGAGCAGTTCTTC.

The chain couples TRBV12-3 or TRBV12-4 to TRBJ2-7; 11 bases map to TRBD2. The CDR3 contains 14 residues. V dropped 5 bases and J dropped 3; count of bases not matched to a gene: 3. CDR3 nucleotide sequence: TGTGCCAGCAGTCATAGCGGGAGGGTCTACGAGCAGTACTTC. Its protein is CASSHSGRVYEQYF.

This clonotype was counted only a few times. The chain uses TRBV4-1 and TRBJ2-3; TRBD2 matches at 7 bases. V trimming: 1 base; J trimming: 6 bases; junction bases outside the gene matches: 7. Germline CDR1 MGHRA, CDR2 YSYEKL. This CDR3 region has 15 residues. This CDR3 reads CASSQVGGGGDTQYF. The CDR3, as DNA: TGCGCCAGCAGCCAAGTAGGCGGGGGAGGGGATACGCAGTATTTT.

The chain links TRBV12-3 or TRBV12-4 to TRBJ2-1, with D perhaps being TRBD1 or TRBD2 (5 bases each). The CDR3 is 14 amino acids. The ends were cut back, 10 bases at V and 1 base at J, with 14 bases in the middle. CDR3 DNA sequence: TGTGCCACCCTTAGGGACGGTTCCTACAATGAGCAGTTCTTC. Translation: CATLRDGSYNEQFF.

This clonotype appeared once. V and J are TRBV20-1 and TRBJ2-1, with TRBD2 identical over 7 bases. J lost 6 bases, V lost 3 bases, and 11 bases had no gene match. The CDR3 is 15 amino acids. CDR1 is DFQATT and CDR2 is SNEGSKA in the germline V gene (reference sequence). DNA of the CDR3: TGCAGTGCTAGCATCAGCGGGGAGTCCCTCAATGAGCAGTTCTTC. Translated: CSASISGESLNEQFF.

V is TRBV7-2 and J is TRBJ2-3; D is tentatively TRBD1 or TRBD2 (5 bases each). Germline CDR1 and CDR2: SGHTA and FQGNSA. The germline V and J ends were trimmed by 3 bases and 2 bases, with 12 bases remaining between them. This CDR3 contains 15 residues. CDR3 bases: TGTGCCAGCAGCTTCCGGGGCAGCATCACAGATACGCAGTATTTT. It translates to CASSFRGSITDTQYF.

The sample holds one count of this clonotype. This chain links TRBV4-3 with TRBJ1-2, with D possibly matching TRBD1 (5 bases). The germline V gene has CDR1 LGHNA and CDR2 YSLEER. The CDR3 is 11 amino acids. For the CDR3, the DNA is TGCCTACCCGGGGCGCCGGATGGCTACACCTTC. Its translation: CLPGAPDGYTF.

The V gene is TRBV7-6, the J gene TRBJ1-1; D gene ambiguous. Germline V lookup: CDR1 SGHVS, CDR2 FNYEAQ. The CDR3 has 13 amino acids. V was pared by 3 bases and J by 3 bases, with 8 bases between. CDR3 nucleotide sequence: TGTGCCAGCAGCTTGGGTGAGGACACTGAAGCTTTCTTT. Protein sequence: CASSLGEDTEAFF.

This clonotype showed up many times. The rearrangement links TRBV20-1 to TRBJ1-5; TRBD1 matches 7 bases. V was pared by 6 bases and J by 1 base, with 9 bases of the junction left unmatched. Germline assignment: CDR1 DFQATT and CDR2 SNEGSKA (reference sequence). The CDR3 is made up of 15 amino acids. The CDR3 DNA reads TGCAGTGCCCTTCAGGGGGGGGCGAGCAATCAGCCCCAGCATTTT. It specifies CSALQGGASNQPQHF.

This clonotype came up a few times. V and J are TRBV12-3 or TRBV12-4 and TRBJ2-5; 16 bases match TRBD2. The CDR3 runs to 16 residues. V shed 4 bases and J 4 bases; nucleotides not matched to a gene: 3. CDR3 region: CASSSGLAGGRETQYF. The CDR3 DNA reads TGTGCCAGCAGTTCGGGACTAGCGGGGGGGAGAGAGACCCAGTACTTC.

This clonotype was counted ten times or more. This rearrangement joins TRBV6-1 to TRBJ1-6, with a weak D call TRBD1 (5 bases). Trimming removed 4 bases at V and 2 bases at J, with 6 bases between. The CDR3 length is 14 residues. Germline loops: CDR1 MNHNS, CDR2 SASEGT. For the CDR3, the DNA is TGTGCCAGCAGTGCAGGGCCCTATAATTCACCCCTCCACTTT. The encoded protein is CASSAGPYNSPLHF.

This clonotype was seen only a few times. V is TRBV20-1 and J is TRBJ2-3; D may be TRBD1 (5 bases). The germline V gene encodes CDR1 DFQATT and CDR2 SNEGSKA (reference sequence). V lost 3 bases and J lost 4, with 17 bases in between. This CDR3 region has 15 residues. The CDR3 loop reads CSASSGALSPDTQYF. CDR3 bases: TGCAGTGCTAGCAGTGGGGCCCTGAGTCCAGATACGCAGTATTTT.

This clonotype has more than one count but fewer than ten. The CDR3 is CASSQGEKLYEQYF. In DNA form, the CDR3 reads TGCGCCAGCAGCCAAGGAGAGAAACTATACGAGCAGTACTTC. The rearrangement links TRBV4-1 to TRBJ2-7; no clear D gene. The ends were cut back, 1 base at V and 4 bases at J, with 11 bases in the middle. The CDR3 is made up of 14 amino acids. CDR1 MGHRA and CDR2 YSYEKL come from the germline V gene.